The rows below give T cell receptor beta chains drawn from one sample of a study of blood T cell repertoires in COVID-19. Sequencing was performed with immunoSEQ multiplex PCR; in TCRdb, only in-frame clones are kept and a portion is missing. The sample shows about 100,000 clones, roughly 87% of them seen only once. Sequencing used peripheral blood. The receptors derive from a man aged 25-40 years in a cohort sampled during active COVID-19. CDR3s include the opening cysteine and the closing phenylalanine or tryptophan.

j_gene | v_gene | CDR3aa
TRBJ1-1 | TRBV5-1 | CASSLVGTGTMNTEAFF
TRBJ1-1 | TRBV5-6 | CASSSDRENDTEAFF
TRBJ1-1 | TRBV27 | CASSIQGNTEAFF
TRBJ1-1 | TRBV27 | CAGHPGGVEAFF
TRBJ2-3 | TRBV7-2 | CASSLSGGTDTQYF
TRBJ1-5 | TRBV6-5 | CASSPAYTGTQHF
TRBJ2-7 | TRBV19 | CASSPDRVPYEQYF
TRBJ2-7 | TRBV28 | CASRTGQGTSWARYEQYF
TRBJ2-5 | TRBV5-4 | CASRSHRETQYF
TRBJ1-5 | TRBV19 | CASSDLRPTTGVGNNQPQHF
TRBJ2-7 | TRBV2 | CASSLTGYEQYF
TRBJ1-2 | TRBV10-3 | CAISGESVLSGYTF
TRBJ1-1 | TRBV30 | CAWGQNTEAFF
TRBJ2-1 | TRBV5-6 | CASSSSPEASGGTYNEQFF
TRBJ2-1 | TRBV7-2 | CASSLDSGSNEQFF
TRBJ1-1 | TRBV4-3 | CASSQEVTGSSEAFF
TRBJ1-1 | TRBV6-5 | CAAARGRGTEAFF
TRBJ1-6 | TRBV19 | CASSIKGGTNSPLHF
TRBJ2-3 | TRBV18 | CASSLGPGGGTTDTQYF
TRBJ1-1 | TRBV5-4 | CASSPTGGAGNTEAFF
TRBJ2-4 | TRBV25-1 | CASSVAGAVIQYF
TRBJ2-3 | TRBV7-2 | CASSSYADTQYF
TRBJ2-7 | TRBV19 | CASANGDSYEQYF
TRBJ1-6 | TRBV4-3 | CASSQAGAYNSPLHF
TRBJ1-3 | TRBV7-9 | CASRGQSTGLTSGNTIYF
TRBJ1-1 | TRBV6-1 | CASSESWGRGGTEAFF
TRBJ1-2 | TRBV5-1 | CASSLNAGANYGYTF
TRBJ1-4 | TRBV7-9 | CASSVPLYRGLRTNEKLFF
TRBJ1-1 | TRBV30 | CAWSVRLQGSTEAFF
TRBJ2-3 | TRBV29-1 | CSVESTRSTDTQYF
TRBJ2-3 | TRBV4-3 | CARFHGSGLGTDTQYF
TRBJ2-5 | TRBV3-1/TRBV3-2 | CASSQGPRGVGETQYF
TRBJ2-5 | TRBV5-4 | CASSLAGGEETQYF
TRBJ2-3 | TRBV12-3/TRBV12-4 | CASSPPGTDTQYF
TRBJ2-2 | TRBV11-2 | CASSSGGALGTGELFF
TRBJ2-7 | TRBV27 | CASSPGLGHRKQYF
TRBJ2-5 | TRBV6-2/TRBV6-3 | CASSYSPGETQYF
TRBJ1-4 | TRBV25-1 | CASSAAGQGREKLFF
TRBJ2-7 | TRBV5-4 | CASSLGLGLYEQYF
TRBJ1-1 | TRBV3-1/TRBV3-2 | CASSQAGGLNTEAFF
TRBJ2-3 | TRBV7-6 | CASSFAPSEAQYF
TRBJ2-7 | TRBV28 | CASRDRASSYEQYF
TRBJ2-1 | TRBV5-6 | CASSPSWRPSSYNEQFF
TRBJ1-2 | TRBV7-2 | CASSLDRAGYTF
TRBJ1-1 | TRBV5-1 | CASRATGHTEAFF
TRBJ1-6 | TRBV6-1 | CASSEGRGRFSYNSPLHF
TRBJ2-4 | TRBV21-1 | CASSARGGKGSNRAKNIQYF
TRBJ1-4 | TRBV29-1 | CSVEDASREKLFF
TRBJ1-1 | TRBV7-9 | CASSRDRAVGEAFF
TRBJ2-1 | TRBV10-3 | CAISGTGQADNEQFF